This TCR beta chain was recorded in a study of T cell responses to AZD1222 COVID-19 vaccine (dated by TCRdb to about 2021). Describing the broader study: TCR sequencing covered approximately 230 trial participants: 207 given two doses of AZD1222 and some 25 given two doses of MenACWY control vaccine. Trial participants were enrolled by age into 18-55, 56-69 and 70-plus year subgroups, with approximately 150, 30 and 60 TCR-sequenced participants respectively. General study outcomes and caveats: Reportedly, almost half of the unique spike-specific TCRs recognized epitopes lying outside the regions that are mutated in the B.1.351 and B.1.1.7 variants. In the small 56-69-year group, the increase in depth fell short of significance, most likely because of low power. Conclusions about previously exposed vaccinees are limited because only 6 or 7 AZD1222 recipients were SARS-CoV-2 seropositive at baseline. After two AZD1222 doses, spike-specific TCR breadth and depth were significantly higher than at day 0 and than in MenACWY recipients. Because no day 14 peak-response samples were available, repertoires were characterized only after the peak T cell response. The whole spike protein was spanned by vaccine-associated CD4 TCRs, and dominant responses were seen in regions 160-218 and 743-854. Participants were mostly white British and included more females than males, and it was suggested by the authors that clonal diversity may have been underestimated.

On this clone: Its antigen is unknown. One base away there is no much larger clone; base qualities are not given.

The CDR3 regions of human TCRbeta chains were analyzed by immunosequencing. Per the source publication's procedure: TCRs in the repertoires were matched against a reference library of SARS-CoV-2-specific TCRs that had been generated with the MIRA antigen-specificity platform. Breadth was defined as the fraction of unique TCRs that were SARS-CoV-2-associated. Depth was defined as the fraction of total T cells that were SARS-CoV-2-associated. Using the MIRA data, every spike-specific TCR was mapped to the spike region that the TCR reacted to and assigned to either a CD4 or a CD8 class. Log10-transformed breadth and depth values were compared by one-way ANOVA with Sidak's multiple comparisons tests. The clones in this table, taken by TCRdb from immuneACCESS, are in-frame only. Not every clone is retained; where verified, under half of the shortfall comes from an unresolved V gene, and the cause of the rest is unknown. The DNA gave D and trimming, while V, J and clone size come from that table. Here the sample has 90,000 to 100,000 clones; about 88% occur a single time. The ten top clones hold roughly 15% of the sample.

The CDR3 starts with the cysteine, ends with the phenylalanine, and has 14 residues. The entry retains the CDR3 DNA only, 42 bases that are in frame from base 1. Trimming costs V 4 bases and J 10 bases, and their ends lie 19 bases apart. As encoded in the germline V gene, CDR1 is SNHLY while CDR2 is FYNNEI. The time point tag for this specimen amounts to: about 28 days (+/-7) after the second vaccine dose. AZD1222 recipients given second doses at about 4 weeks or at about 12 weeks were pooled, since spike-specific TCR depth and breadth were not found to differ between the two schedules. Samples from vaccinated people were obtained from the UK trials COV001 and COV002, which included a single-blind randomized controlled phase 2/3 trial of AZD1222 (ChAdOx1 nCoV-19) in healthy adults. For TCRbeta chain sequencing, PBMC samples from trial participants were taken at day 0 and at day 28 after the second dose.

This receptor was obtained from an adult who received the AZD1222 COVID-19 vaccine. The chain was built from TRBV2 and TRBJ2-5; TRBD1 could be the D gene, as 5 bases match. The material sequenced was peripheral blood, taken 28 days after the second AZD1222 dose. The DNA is TGTGCCAGCAGTGTACAAGGGGCCTGGACGGACCAGTACTTC. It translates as CASSVQGAWTDQYF.